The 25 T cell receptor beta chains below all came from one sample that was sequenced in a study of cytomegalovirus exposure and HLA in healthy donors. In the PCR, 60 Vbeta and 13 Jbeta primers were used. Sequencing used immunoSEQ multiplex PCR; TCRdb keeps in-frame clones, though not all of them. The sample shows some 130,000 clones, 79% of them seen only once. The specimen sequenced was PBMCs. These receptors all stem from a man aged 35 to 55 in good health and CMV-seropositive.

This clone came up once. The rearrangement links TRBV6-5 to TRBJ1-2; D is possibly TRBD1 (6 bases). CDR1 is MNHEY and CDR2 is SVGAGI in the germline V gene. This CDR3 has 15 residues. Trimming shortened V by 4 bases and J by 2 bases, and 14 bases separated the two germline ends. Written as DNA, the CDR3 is TGTGCCAGCAGTTCCAGACAGGAGCTGAACTATGGCTACACCTTC. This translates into CASSSRQELNYGYTF.

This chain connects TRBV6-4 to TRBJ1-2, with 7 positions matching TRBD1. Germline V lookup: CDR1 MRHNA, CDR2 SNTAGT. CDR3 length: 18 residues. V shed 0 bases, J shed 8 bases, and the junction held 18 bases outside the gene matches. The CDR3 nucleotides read TGTGCCAGCAGTGACTCCTGGCTAGGGGGCCACTCGGCAGACGGCTACACCTTC. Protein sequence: CASSDSWLGGHSADGYTF.

Written as DNA, the CDR3 is TGTGCCAGCAGCTCCCGAGGACTAATTTACCGAACGCAGTATTTT. Amino acid sequence: CASSSRGLIYRTQYF. The chain couples TRBV7-8 to TRBJ2-3; tentative D call: TRBD2 (6 bases). This CDR3 spans 15 amino acids. The germline CDR1 and CDR2 sequences are SGHVS and FQNEAQ. Trimming removed 4 bases at V and 9 bases at J, with 20 bases between.

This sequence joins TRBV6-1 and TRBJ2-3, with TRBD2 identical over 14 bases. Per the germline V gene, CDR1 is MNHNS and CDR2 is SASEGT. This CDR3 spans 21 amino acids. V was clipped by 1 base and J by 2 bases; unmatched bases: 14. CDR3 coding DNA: TGTGCCAGCAGTGAAGGGAATGGGGAGACTAGCGGGAGGGGGAACACAGATACGCAGTATTTT. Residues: CASSEGNGETSGRGNTDTQYF.

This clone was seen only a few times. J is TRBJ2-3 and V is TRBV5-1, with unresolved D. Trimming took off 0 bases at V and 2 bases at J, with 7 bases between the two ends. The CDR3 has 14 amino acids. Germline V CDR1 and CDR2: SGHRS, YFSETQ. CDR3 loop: CASSLDSYTDTQYF. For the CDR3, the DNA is TGCGCCAGCAGCTTGGACAGCTACACAGATACGCAGTATTTT.

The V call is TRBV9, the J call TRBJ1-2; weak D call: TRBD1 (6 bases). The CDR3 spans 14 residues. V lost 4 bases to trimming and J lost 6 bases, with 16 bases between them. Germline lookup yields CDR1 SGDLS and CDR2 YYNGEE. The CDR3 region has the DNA TGTGCCAGCAGCCTGTTGACAGGAGTTGATGGCTACACCTTC. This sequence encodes CASSLLTGVDGYTF.

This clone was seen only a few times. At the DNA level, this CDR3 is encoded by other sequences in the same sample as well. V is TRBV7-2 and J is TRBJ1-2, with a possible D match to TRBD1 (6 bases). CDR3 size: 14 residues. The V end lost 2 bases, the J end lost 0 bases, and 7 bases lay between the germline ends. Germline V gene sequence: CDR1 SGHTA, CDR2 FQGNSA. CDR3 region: CASSLTGTNYGYTF. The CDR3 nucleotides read TGTGCCAGCAGCTTAACAGGGACTAACTATGGCTACACCTTC.

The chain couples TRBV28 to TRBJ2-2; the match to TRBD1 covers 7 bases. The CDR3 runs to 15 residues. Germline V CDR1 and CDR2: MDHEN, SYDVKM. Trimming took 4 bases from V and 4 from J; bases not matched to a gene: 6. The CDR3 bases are TGTGCCAGCAGTTCCCGGACAGGCTTCACCGGGGAGCTGTTTTTT. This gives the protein CASSSRTGFTGELFF.

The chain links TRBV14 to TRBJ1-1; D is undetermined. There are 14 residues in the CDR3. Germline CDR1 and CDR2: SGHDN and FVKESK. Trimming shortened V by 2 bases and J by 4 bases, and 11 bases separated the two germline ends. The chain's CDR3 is CASSQYLRGTEAFF. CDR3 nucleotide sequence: TGTGCCAGCAGCCAATACCTGCGAGGCACTGAAGCTTTCTTT.

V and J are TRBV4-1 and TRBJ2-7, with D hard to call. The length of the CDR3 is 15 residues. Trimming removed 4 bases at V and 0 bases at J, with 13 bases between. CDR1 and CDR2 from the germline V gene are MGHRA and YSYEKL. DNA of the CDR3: TGCGCCAGCAGCCTTTCCAGACTGCTCTCCTACGAGCAGTACTTC. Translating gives CASSLSRLLSYEQYF.

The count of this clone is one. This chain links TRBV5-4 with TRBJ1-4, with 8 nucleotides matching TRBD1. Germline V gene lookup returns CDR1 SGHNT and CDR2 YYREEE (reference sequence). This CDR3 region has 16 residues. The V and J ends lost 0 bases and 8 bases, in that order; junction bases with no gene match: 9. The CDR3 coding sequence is TGTGCCAGCAGCTTGGCCTCCGGACAGGGTTTCGAAAAACTGTTTTTT. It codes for CASSLASGQGFEKLFF. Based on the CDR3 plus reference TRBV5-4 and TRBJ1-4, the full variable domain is ETGVTQSPTHLIKTRGQQVTLRCSSQSGHNTVSWYQQALGQGPQFIFQYYREEENGRGNFPPRFSGLQFPNYSSELNVNALELDDSALYLCASSLASGQGFEKLFFGSGTQLSVL.

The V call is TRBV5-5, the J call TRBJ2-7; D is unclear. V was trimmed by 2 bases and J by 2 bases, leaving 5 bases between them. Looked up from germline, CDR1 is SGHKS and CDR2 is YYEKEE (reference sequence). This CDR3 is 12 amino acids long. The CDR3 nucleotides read TGTGCCAGCAGCTTTGGCCCCTACGAGCAGTACTTC. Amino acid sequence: CASSFGPYEQYF.

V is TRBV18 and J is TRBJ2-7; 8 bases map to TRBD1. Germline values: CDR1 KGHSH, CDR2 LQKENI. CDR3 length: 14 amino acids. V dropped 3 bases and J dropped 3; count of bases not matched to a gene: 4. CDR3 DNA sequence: TGTGCCAGCTCACCGGGACAGGTGAGCTACGAGCAGTACTTC. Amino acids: CASSPGQVSYEQYF.

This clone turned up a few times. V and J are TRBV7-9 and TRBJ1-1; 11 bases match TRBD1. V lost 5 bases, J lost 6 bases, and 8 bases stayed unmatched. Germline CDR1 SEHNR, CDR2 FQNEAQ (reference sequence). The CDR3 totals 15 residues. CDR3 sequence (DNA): TGTGCCAGCAGCGCACGACGGACAGGGGGCTCTGAAGCTTTCTTT. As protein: CASSARRTGGSEAFF.

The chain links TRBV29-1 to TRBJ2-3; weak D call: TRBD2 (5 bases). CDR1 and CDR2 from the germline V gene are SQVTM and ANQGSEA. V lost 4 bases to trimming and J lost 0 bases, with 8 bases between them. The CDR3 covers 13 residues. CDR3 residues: CSVGAGSTDTQYF. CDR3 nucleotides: TGCAGCGTTGGTGCGGGCAGCACAGATACGCAGTATTTT.

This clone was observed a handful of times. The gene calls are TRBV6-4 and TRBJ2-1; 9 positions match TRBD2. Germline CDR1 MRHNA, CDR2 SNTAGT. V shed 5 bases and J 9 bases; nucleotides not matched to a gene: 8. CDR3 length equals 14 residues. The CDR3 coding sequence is TGTGCCAGCAGTCTCAAGCGGGAGGCTACTGAGCAGTTCTTC. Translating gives CASSLKREATEQFF.

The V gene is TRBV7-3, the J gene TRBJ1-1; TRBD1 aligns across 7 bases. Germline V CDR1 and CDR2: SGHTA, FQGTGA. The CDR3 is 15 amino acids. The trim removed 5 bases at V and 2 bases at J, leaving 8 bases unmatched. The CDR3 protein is CASSPSGTDNTEAFF. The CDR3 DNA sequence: TGTGCCAGCAGCCCATCCGGGACAGATAACACTGAAGCTTTCTTT.

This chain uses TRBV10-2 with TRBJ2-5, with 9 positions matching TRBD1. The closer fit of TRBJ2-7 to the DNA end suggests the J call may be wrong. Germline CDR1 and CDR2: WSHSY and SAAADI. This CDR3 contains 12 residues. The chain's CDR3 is CASHRGLDEQYF. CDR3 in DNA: TGCGCCAGCCACAGGGGGCTCGACGAGCAGTACTTC.

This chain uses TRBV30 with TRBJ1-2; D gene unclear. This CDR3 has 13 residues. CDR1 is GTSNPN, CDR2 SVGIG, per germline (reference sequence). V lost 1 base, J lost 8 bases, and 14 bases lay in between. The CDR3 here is CAWSAFRPGGYTF. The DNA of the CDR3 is TGTGCCTGGAGTGCATTTCGCCCGGGGGGCTACACCTTC. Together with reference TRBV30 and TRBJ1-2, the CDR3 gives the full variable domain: SQTIHQWPATLVQPVGSPLSLECTVEGTSNPNLYWYRQAAGRGLQLLFYSVGIGQISSEVPQNLSASRPQDRQFILSSKKLLLSDSGFYLCAWSAFRPGGYTFGSGTRLTVV.

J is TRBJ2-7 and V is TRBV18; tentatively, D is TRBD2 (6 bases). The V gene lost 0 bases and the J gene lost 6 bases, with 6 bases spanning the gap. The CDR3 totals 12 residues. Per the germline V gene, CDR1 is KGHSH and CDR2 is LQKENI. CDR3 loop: CASSPPGGEQYF. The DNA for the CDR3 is TGTGCCAGCTCACCACCGGGGGGCGAGCAGTACTTC.

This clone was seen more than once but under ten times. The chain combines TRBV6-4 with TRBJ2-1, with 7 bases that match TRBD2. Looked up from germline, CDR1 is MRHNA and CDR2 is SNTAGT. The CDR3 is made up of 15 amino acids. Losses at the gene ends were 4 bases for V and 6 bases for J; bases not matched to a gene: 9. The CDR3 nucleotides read TGTGCCAGCAGTGTTGAGGCGGGAGTCGGCAATGAGCAGTTCTTC. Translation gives CASSVEAGVGNEQFF.

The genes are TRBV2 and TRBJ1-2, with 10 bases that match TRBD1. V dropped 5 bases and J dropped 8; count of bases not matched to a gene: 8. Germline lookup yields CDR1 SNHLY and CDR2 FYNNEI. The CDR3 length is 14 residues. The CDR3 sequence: CASSQRQGAAGYTF. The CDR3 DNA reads TGTGCCAGCAGTCAGAGACAGGGGGCAGCCGGCTACACCTTC.

CDR3 residues: CASSLVLNYGYTF. The CDR3 DNA follows: TGTGCCAGCAGCTTAGTTCTTAACTATGGCTACACCTTC. The V call is TRBV7-2, the J call TRBJ1-2; no clear D. The CDR3 extends over 13 amino acids. Germline V CDR1 and CDR2: SGHTA, FQGNSA. Trimming pared 1 base from V and 1 base from J, leaving 4 bases between.

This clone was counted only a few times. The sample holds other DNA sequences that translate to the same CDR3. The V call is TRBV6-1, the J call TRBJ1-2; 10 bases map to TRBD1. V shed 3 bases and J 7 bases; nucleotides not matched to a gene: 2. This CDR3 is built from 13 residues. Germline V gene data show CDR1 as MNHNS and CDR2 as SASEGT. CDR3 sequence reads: CASSDRDRGGYTF. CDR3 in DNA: TGTGCCAGCAGTGACCGGGACAGGGGTGGCTACACCTTC.

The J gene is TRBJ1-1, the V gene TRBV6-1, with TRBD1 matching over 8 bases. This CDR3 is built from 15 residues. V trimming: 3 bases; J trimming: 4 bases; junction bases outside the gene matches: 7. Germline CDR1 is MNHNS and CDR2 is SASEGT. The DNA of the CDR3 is TGTGCCAGCAGTGAGACAGGGGCAGGGGGCACTGAAGCTTTCTTT. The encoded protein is CASSETGAGGTEAFF.